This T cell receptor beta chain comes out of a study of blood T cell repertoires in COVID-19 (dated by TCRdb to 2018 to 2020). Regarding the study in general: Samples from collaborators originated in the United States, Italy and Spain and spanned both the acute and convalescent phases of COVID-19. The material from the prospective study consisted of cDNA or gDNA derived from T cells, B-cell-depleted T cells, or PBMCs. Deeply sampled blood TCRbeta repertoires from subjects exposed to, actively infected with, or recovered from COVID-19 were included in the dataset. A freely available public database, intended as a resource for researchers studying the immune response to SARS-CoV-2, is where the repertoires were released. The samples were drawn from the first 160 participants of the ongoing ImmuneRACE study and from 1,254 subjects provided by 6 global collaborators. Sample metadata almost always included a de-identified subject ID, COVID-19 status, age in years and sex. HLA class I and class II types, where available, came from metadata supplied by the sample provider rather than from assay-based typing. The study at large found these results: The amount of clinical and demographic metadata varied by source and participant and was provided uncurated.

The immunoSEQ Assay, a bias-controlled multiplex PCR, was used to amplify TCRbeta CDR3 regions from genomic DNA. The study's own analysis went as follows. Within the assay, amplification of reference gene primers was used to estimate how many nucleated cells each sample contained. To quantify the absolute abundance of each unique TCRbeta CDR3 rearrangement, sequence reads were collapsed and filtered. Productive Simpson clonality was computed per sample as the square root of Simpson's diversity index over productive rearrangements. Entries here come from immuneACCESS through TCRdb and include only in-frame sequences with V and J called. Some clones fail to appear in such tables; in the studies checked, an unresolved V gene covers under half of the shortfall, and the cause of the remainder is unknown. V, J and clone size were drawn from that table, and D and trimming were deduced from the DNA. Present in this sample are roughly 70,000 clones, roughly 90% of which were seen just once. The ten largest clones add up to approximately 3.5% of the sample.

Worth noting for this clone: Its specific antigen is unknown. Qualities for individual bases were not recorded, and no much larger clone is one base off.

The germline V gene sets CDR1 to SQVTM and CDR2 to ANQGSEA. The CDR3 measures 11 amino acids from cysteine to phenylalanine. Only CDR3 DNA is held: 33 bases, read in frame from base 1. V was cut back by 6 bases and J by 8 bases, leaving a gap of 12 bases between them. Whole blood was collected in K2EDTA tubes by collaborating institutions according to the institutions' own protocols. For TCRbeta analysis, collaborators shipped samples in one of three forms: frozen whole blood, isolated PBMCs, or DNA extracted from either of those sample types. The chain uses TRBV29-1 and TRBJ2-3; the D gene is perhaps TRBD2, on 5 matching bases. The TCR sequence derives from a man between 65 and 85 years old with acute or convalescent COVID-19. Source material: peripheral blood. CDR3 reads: CSVELLATQYF. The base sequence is TGCAGCGTCGAACTCCTAGCTACGCAGTATTTT.